This TCR beta chain was sequenced for a study of blood T cell repertoires in COVID-19. The wider study: T cells, B-cell-depleted T cells, or PBMCs supplied cDNA or gDNA.

V lost 2 bases and J lost 10, with 12 bases in between. CDR3 length: 13 amino acids. Under the authors' procedure: Researchers report that nucleated cell counts were estimated from reference gene primer amplification. The data were produced by immunoSEQ multiplex PCR, yet TCRdb's version contains in-frame clones alone and is incomplete. V, J and clone size derive from that table, while D and trimming were established from the DNA sequence. The sample includes 80,000 to 95,000 clones, roughly 89% of them seen just once. The receptor was derived from a woman aged 70 to 79 with acute or convalescent COVID-19. Sequenced material: peripheral blood. This chain uses TRBV12-3 or TRBV12-4 with TRBJ2-1; a weak D match, TRBD1 (6 bases). DNA for the CDR3: TGTGCCAGCAGTTTAACAGGGATAGGGGAGCAGTTCTTC. Its protein product is CASSLTGIGEQFF.